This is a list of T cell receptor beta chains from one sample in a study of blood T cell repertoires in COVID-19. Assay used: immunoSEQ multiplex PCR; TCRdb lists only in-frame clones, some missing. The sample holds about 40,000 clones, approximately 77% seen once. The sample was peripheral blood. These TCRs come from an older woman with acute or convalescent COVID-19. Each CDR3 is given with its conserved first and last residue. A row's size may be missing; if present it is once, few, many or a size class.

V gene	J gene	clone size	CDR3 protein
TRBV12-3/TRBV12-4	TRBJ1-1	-	CASSLTGYTEAFF
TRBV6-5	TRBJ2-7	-	CASSRVGAYEQYF
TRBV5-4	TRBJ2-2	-	CASSLGQGVPNTGELFF
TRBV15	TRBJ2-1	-	CATSRGLAGGDNEQFF
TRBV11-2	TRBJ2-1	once	CASSYRTSGPTGNEQFF
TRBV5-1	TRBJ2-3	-	CASSSGLAEPGDTQYF
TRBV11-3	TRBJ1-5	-	CASSLGSDRPGQPQHF
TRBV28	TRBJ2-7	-	CASSFGGQYEQYF
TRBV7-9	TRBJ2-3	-	CASSLEATNLYF
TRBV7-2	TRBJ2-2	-	CASSRGGELFF
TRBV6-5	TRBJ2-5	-	CASTLPSTVQETQYF
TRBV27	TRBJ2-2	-	CASSLGRGTGELFF
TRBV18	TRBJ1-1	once	CASSPNRGPGEAFF
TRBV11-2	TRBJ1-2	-	CASSLGLQGLDGYTF
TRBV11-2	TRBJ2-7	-	CASSLAGLAYEQYF
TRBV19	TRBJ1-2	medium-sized	CASSIGQGRINYGYTF
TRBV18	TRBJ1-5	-	CASSPTGVSNQPQHF
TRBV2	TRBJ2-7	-	CASSLRGSYEQYF
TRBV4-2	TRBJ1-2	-	CASSQTGLTSRGYTF
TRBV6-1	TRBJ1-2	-	CASSERVGTGYGYTF
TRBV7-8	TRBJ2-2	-	CASSFLGRSTGELFF
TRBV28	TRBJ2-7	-	CASGAPGQGSYEQYF
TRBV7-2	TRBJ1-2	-	CASSSWANYGYTF
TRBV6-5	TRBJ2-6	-	CASSYQTASGANVLTF
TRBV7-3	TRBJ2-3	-	CASSSGGRTDTQYF
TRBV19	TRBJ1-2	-	CASSIPAGRGYTF
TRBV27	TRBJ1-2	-	CASSPGQRYGYTF
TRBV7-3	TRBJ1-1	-	CASRLVAGTEAFF
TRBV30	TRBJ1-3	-	CACNRQLSSGNTIYF
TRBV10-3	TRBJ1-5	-	CAISASEINPQHF
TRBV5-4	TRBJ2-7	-	CASSHQSGGRFYEQYF
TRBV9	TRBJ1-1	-	CASSVKGAATEAFF
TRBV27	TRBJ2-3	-	CASRPRLAGAGTDTQYF
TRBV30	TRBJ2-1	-	CACKGLANNEQFF
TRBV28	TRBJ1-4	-	CASSSGEVGEKLFF
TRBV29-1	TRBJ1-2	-	CSVGTGGTYGYTF
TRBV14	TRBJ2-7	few	CASSQAGAAGEQYF
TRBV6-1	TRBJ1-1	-	CASSEPGMETEAFF
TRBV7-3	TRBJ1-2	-	CASSLGGMDYGYTF
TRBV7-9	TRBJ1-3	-	CASSFGQFPGNTIYF
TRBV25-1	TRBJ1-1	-	CASSGMNTEAFF
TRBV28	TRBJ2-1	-	CASSLEGERNEQFF
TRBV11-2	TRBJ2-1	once	CASSPRLAVGNEQFF
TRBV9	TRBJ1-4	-	CASSPQGVWEKLFF